This T cell receptor beta chain originates from a study of CD8+ T cells in alopecia areata. Study-wide findings and caveats: Lesional tissue from the scalp (especially in alopecia totalis/universalis) showed higher clonality than normal scalp.

Remarks on this clone: No antigen is known for it.

After isolation, RNA underwent reverse transcription to generate cDNA as the sequencing template. Produced via immunoSEQ multiplex PCR; TCRdb's table is partial and in-frame only. The table lists about 180,000 clones, roughly 50% of them singletons, with 10% to 12% in the top ten. This CDR3 is built from 13 residues. V was cut by 4 bases and J by 6 bases, with 15 bases left in between. Germline V gene sequence: CDR1 GTSNPN, CDR2 SVGIG (reference sequence). The treatment was: oral pan-JAK inhibitor, 5-10 mg twice daily. Obtained from alopecia areata patients were lesional scalp punch biopsies along with peripheral blood.

This sequence originates from a human donor with alopecia areata. The chain uses TRBV30 and TRBJ1-1; no firm D call. The input for sequencing was CD8+ T cells sorted from blood, taken at week 24, from a patient treated with tofacitinib. The CDR3 bases are TGTGCCTGGACCCGAGCGGGCCGGCCTGAAGCTTTCTTT. It encodes CAWTRAGRPEAFF.